This T cell receptor (beta chain) was sequenced during a study of CD4+ T cells in melanoma. With respect to this clone: Its cognate antigen is unknown.

The data were produced by immunoSEQ multiplex PCR, yet TCRdb's version contains in-frame clones alone and is incomplete. The sample carries 13,000 or so clones, about three quarters recorded once. Study-level points and caveats: In melanoma, neoantigen-specific CD4+ T cells reportedly differed in differentiation state. A reported correlation linked neoantigen-specific CD4+ T cells to CD8+, macrophage and B cell function.

The CDR3 has 13 residues. Trimming took off 4 bases at V and 6 bases at J, with 13 bases between the two ends. Germline CDR1 reads LNHDA; CDR2 reads SQIVND (reference sequence). The chain is built from TRBV19 and TRBJ2-7; D ambiguous. The material sequenced was cells from a culture (not recorded whether cultured in vitro). This sequence originates from a human donor with melanoma. DNA for the CDR3: TGTGCCAGTAGTAACGGCAGGTATGCCGAGCAGTACTTC. The encoded protein is CASSNGRYAEQYF.